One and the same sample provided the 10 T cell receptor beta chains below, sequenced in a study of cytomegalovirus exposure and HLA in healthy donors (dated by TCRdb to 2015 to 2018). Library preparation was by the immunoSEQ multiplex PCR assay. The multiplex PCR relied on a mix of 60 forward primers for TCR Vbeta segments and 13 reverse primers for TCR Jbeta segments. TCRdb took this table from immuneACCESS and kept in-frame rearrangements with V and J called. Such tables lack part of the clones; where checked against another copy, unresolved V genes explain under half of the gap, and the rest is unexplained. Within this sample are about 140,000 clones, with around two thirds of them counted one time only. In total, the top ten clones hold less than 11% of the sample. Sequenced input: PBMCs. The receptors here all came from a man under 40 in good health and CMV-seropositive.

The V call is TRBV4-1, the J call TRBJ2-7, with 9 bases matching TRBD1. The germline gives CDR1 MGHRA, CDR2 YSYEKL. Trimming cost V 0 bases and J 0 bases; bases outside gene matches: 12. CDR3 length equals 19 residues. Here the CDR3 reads CASSQDVTGGRRSSYEQYF. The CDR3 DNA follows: TGCGCCAGCAGCCAAGACGTAACAGGGGGCCGTAGGAGCTCCTACGAGCAGTACTTC.

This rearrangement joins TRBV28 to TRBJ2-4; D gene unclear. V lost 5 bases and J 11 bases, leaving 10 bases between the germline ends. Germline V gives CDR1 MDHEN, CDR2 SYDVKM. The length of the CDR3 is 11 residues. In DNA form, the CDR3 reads TGTGCCAGCAGTGACCCGGCGGTTCAGTACTTC. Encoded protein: CASSDPAVQYF.

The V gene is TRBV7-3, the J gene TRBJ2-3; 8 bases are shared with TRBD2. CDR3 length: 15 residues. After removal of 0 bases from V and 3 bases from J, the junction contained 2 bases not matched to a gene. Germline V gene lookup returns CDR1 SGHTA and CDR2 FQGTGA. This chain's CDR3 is CASSLTSGSTDTQYF. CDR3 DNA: TGTGCCAGCAGCTTAACAAGCGGGAGTACAGATACGCAGTATTTT.

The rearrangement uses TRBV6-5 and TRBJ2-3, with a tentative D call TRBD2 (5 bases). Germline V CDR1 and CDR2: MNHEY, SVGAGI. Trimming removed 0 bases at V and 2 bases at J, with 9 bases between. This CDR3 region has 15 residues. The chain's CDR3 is CASSYSGSATDTQYF. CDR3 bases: TGTGCCAGCAGTTACTCAGGGAGTGCCACAGATACGCAGTATTTT.

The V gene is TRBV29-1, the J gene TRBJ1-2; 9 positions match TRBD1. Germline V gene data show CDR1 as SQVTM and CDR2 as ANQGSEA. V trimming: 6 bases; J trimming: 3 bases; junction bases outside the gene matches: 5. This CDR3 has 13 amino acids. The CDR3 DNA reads TGCAGCGTCGGACAGGGGATGGACTATGGCTACACCTTC. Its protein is CSVGQGMDYGYTF.

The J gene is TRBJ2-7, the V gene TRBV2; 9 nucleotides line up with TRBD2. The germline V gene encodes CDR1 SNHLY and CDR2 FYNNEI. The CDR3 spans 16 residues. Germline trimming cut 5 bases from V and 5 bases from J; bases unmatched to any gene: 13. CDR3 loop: CASSPRLAVTGNEQYF. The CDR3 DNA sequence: TGTGCCAGCAGTCCCAGACTAGCGGTCACGGGGAACGAGCAGTACTTC.

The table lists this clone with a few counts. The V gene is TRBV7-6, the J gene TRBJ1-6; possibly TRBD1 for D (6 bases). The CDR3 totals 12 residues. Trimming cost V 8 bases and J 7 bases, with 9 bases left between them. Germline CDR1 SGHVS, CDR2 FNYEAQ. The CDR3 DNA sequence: TGTGCCAGCTCCCAGGGGAATTCACCCCTCCACTTT. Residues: CASSQGNSPLHF.

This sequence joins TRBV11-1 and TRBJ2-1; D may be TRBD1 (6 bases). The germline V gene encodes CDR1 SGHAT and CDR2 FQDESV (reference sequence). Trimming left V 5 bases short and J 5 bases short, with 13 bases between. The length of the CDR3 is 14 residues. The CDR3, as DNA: TGTGCCAGCAGCAACAGGGTTAGGAACAATGAGCAGTTCTTC. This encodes CASSNRVRNNEQFF.

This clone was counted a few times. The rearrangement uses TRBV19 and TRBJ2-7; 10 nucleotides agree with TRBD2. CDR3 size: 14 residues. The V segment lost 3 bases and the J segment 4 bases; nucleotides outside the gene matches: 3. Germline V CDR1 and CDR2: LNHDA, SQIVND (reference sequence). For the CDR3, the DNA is TGTGCCAGTAGTATTGGACTAGCGGATTACGAGCAGTACTTC. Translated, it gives CASSIGLADYEQYF.

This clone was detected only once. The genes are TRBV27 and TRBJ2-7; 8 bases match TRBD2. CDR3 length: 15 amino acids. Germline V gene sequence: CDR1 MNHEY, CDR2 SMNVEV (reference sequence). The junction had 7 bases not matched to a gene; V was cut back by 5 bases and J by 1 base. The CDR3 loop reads CASSKLAAKSYEQYF. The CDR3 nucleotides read TGTGCCAGCAGTAAACTAGCGGCCAAGTCCTACGAGCAGTACTTC.